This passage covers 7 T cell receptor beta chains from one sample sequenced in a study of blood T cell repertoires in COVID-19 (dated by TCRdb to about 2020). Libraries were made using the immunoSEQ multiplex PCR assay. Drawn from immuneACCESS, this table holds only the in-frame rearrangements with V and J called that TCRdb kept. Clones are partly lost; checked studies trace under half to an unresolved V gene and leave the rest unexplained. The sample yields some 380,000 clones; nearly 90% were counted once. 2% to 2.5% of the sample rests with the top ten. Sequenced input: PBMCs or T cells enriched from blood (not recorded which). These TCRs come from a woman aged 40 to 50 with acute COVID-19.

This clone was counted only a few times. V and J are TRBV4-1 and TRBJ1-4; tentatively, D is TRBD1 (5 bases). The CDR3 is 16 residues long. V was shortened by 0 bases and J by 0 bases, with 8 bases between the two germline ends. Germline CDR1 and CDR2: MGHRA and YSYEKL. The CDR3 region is CASSQEGDATNEKLFF. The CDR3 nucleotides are TGCGCCAGCAGCCAAGAAGGGGATGCAACTAATGAAAAACTGTTTTTT.

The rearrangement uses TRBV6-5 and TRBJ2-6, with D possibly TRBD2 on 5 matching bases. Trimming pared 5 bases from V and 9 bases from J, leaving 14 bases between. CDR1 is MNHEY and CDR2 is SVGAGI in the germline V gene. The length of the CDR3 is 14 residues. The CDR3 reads CASSPTREGNVLTF. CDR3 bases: TGTGCCAGCAGTCCTACGAGGGAAGGCAACGTCCTGACTTTC.

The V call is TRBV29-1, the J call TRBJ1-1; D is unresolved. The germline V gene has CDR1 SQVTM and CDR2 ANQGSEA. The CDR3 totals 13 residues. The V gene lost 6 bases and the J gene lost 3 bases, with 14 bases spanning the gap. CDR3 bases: TGCAGCGTCGGTAAGGCGCGGGACACTGAAGCTTTCTTT. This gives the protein CSVGKARDTEAFF.

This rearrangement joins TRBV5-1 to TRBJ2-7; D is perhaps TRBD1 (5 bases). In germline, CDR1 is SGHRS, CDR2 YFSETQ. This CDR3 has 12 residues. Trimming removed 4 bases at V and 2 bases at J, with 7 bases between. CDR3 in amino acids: CASSETAYEQYF. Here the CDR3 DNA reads TGCGCCAGCAGCGAGACAGCCTACGAGCAGTACTTC.

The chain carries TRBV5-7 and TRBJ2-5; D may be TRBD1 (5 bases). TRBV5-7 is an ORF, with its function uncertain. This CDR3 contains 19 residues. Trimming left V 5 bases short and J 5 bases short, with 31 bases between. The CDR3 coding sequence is TGTGCCAGCAGTTTCCACACCTCCGGATGGGGCACTATATTGGAGACCCAGTACTTC. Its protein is CASSFHTSGWGTILETQYF.

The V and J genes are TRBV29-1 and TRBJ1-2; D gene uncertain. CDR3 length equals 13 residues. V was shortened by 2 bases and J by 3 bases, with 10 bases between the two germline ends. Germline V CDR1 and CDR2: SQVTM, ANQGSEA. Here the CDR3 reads CSVETAGYYGYTF. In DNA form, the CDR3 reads TGCAGCGTTGAAACAGCGGGGTACTATGGCTACACCTTC.

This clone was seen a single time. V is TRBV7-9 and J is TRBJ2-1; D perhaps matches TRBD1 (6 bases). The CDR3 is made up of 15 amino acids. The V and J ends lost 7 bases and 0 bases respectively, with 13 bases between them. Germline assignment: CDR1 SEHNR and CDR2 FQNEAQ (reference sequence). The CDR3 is CASTQGTSSYNEQFF. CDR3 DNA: TGTGCCAGCACCCAGGGGACGAGCTCCTACAATGAGCAGTTCTTC. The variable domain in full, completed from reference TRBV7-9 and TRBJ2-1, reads DTGVSQNPRHKITKRGQNVTFRCDPISEHNRLYWYRQTLGQGPEFLTYFQNEAQLEKSRLLSDRFSAERPKGSFSTLEIQRTEQGDSAMYLCASTQGTSSYNEQFFGPGTRLTVL.